This entry describes one T cell receptor (beta chain). The antigen remains undetermined. Pools of viral peptides were used by the ViraFEST assay to expand antigen-specific CD4+ T cells ahead of sequencing. The culture ran for approximately nine days before CD4+ T cells were isolated. Each vaccine recipient was nucleocapsid antibody negative and had no prior SARS-CoV-2 infection. IL-2 medium was substituted for half the medium on days 3 and 7. This entry belongs to a study of vaccination effects on CD4 cells after COVID-19. Study summary: Participants were vaccinated with two doses of either the BNT162b2 or mRNA-1273 vaccine. Study-wide findings and caveats: In vaccinees who were healthy, merely 1 out of 255 vaccine-induced clones cross-reacted with common cold coronaviruses. Substantial clonal contraction characterized both infection- and vaccine-induced clones late after vaccination.

Germline V gives CDR1 SEHNR, CDR2 FQNEAQ (reference sequence). With 3 bases removed from V and 4 bases from J, the gap between germline ends came to 16 bases. This CDR3 has 16 amino acids. Sequencing used immunoSEQ multiplex PCR; TCRdb keeps in-frame clones, though not all of them. The table lists tens of thousands of clones, approximately 79% of them singletons, with less than 9.5% in the top ten. The J gene is TRBJ2-1, the V gene TRBV7-9; the D gene is possibly TRBD1 (6 bases). The sequence derives from a human donor who received a COVID-19 vaccine. The specimen comprised CD4+ T cells from PBMCs cultured with HCoV-NL63 spike peptides, sampled before COVID-19 vaccination. This CDR3 reads CASSFQGTALYNEQFF. DNA for the CDR3: TGTGCCAGCAGCTTCCAGGGGACGGCATTGTACAATGAGCAGTTCTTC.